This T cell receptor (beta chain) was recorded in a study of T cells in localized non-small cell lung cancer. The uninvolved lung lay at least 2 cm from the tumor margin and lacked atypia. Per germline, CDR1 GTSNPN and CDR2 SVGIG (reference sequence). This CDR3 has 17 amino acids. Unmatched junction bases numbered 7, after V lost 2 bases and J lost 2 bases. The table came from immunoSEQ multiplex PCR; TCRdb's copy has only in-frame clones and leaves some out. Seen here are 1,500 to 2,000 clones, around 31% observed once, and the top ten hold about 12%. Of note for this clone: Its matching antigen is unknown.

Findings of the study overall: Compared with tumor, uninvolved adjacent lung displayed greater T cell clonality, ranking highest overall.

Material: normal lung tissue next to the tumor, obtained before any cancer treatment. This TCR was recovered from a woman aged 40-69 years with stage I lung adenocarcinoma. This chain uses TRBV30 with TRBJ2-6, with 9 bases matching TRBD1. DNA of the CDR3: TGTGCCTGGAGTACCGGGACAGGGAGCCCTGGGGCCAACGTCCTGACTTTC. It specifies CAWSTGTGSPGANVLTF.